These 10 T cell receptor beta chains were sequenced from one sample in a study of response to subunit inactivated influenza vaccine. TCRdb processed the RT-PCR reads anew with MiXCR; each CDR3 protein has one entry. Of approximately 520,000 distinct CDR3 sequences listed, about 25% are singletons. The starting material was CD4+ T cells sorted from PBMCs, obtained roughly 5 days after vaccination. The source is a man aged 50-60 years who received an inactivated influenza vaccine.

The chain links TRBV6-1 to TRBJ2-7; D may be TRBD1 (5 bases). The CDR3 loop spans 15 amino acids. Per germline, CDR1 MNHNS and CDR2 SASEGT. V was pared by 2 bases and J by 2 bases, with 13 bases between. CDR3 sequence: CASSERQGSPYEQYF. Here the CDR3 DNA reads TGTGCCAGCAGTGAACGGCAGGGCTCCCCCTACGAGCAGTACTTC.

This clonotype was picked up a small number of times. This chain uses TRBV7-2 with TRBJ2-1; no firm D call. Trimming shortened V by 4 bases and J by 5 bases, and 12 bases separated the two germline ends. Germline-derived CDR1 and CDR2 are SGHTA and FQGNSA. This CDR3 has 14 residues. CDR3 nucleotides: TGTGCCAGCAGCTCCTACAGAGCCCACAATGAGCAGTTCTTC. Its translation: CASSSYRAHNEQFF.

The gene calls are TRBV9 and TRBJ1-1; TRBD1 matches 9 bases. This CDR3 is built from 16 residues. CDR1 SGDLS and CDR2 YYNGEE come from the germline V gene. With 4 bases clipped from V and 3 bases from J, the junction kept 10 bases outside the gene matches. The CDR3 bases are TGTGCCAGCAGCAAATCAACAGGGGACAGGGACACTGAAGCTTTCTTT. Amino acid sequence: CASSKSTGDRDTEAFF. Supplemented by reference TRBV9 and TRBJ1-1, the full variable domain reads DSGVTQTPKHLITATGQRVTLRCSPRSGDLSVYWYQQSLDQGLQFLIQYYNGEERAKGNILERFSAQQFPDLHSELNLSSLELGDSALYFCASSKSTGDRDTEAFFGQGTRLTVV.

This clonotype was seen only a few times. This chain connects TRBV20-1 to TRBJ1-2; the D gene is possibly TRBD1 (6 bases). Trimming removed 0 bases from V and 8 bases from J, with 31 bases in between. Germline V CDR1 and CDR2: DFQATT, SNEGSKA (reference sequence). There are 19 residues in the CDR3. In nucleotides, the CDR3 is TGCAGTGCTAGAGATCTCGGTGGGGGCCAGCCAAGGGCAGGGTTGGGCTACACCTTC. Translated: CSARDLGGGQPRAGLGYTF.

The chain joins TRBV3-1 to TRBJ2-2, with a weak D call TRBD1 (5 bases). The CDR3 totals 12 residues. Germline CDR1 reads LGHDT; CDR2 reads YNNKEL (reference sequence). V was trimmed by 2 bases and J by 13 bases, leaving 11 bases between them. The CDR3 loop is CASSQSGTGLFF. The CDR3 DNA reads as TGTGCCAGCAGCCAATCCGGAACAGGGCTGTTTTTT.

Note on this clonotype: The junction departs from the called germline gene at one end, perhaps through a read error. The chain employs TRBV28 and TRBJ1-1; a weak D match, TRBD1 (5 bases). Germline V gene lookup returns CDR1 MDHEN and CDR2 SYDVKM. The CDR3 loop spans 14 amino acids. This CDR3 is CASNLGAMNTEAFF. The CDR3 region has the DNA TGTGCCAGCAATTTAGGGGCCATGAACACTGAAGCTTTCTTT.

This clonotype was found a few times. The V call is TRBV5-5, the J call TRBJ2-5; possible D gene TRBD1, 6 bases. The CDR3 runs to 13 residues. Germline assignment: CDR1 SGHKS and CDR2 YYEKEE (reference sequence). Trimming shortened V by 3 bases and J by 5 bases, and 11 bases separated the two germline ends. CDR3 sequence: CASSWSRGETQYF. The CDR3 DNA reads TGTGCCAGCAGCTGGTCCAGGGGTGAGACCCAGTACTTC.

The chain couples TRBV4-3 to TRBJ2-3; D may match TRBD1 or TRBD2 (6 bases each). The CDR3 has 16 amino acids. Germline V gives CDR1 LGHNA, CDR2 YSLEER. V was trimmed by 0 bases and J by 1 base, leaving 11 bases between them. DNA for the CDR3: TGCGCCAGCAGCCAAGAGGGGGGCGGCCGCACAGATACGCAGTATTTT. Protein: CASSQEGGGRTDTQYF.

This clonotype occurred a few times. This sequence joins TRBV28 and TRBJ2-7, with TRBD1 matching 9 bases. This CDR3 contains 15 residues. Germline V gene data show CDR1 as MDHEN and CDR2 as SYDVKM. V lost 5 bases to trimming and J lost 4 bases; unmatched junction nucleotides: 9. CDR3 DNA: TGTGCCAGCAGTCTCTCCGGGACAGGGCTATACGAGCAGTACTTC. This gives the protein CASSLSGTGLYEQYF.

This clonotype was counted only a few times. The CDR3 DNA is TGTGCCAGCAGCCCCGACAGACACACTGAAGCTTTCTTT. Translation: CASSPDRHTEAFF. This chain links TRBV9 with TRBJ1-1; a possible D gene is TRBD1 (5 bases). CDR3 length: 13 residues. Looked up from germline, CDR1 is SGDLS and CDR2 is YYNGEE. V shed 4 bases and J shed 3 bases, with 10 bases lying between them. The complete variable domain, with remaining parts taken from reference TRBV9 and TRBJ1-1, reads DSGVTQTPKHLITATGQRVTLRCSPRSGDLSVYWYQQSLDQGLQFLIQYYNGEERAKGNILERFSAQQFPDLHSELNLSSLELGDSALYFCASSPDRHTEAFFGQGTRLTVV.